This T cell receptor beta chain was identified in a study of blood T cell repertoires in COVID-19. This table comes from immunoSEQ multiplex PCR, and its TCRdb copy is limited to in-frame clones, with some not included. The table lists about 150,000 clones, more than 65% of them singletons. This CDR3 has 12 residues. V lost 0 bases to trimming and J lost 7 bases, with 7 bases between them. Germline loops: CDR1 SGHAT, CDR2 FQNNGV. A few counts support this clone. The rearrangement uses TRBV11-2 and TRBJ2-7; the D gene is possibly TRBD1 (6 bases). Sequenced: peripheral blood. This clonotype was obtained from a man in his sixties with acute or convalescent COVID-19. CDR3 nucleotide sequence: TGTGCCAGCAGCTTAGATAGGGGGGAGCAGTACTTC. This gives the protein CASSLDRGEQYF.